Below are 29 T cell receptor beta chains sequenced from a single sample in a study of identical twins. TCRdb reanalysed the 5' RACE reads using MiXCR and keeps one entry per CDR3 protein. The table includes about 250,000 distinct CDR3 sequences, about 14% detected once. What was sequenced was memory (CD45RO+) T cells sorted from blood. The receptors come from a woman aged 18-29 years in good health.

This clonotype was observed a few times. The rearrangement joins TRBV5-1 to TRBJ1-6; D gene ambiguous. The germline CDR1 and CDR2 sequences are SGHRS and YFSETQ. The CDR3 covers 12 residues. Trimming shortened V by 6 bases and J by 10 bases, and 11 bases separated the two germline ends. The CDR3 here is CASNGEGSPLHF. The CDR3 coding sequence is TGCGCCAGCAATGGGGAGGGCTCACCCCTCCACTTT.

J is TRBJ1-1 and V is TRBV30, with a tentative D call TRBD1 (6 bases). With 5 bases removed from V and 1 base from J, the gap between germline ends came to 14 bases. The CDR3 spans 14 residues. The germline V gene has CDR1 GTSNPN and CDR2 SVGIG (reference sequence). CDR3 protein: CAWGSGTPNTEAFF. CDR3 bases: TGTGCCTGGGGAAGTGGGACACCGAACACTGAAGCTTTCTTT.

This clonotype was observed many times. The CDR3 protein is CASSSTPGLGTGELFF. Written as DNA, the CDR3 is TGCGCCAGCAGCTCTACCCCGGGGCTTGGCACCGGGGAGCTGTTTTTT. J is TRBJ2-2 and V is TRBV5-1; D tentatively fits TRBD1 or TRBD2 (5 bases each). The CDR3 covers 16 residues. The germline V gene encodes CDR1 SGHRS and CDR2 YFSETQ. V was pared by 3 bases and J by 4 bases, with 16 bases between.

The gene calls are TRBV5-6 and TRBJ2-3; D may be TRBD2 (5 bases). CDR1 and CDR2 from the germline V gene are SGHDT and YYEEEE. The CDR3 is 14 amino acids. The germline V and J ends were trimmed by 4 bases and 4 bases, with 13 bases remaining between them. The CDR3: CASSTPEGADTQYF. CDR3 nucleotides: TGTGCCAGCAGCACGCCAGAGGGAGCAGATACGCAGTATTTT.

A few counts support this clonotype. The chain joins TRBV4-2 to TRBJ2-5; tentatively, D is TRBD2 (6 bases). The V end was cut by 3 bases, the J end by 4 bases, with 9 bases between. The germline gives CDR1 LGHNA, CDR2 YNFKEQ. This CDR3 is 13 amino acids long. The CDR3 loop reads CASSQGGGETQYF. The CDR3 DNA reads TGTGCCAGCAGCCAGGGGGGAGGAGAGACCCAGTACTTC.

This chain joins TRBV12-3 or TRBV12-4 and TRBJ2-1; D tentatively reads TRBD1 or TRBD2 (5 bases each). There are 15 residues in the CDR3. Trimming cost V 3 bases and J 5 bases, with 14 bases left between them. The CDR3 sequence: CASSLWQGVHNEQFF. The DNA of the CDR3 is TGTGCCAGCAGTTTGTGGCAGGGAGTCCACAATGAGCAGTTCTTC.

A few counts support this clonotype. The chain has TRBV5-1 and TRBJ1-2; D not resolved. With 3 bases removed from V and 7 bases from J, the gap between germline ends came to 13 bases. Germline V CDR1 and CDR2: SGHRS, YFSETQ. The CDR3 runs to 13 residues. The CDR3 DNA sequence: TGCGCCAGCAGCTCGGACCGGGATCTTGGCTACACCTTC. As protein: CASSSDRDLGYTF. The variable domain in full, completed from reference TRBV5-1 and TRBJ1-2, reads KAGVTQTPRYLIKTRGQQVTLSCSPISGHRSVSWYQQTPGQGLQFLFEYFSETQRNKGNFPGRFSGRQFSNSRSEMNVSTLELGDSALYLCASSSDRDLGYTFGSGTRLTVV.

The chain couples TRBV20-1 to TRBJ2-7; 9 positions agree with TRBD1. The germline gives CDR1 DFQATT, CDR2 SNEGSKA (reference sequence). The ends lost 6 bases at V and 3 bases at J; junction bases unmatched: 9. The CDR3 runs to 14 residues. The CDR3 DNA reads TGCAGTGCGACCGGGACAGGGATGTTCTACGAGCAGTACTTC. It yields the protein CSATGTGMFYEQYF.

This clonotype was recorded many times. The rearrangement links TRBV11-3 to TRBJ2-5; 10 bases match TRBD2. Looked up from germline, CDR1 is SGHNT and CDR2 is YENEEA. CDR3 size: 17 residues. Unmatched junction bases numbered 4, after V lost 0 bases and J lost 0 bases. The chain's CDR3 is CASSLETLAGDQETQYF. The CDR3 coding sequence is TGTGCCAGCAGCTTAGAGACCCTAGCGGGGGACCAAGAGACCCAGTACTTC.

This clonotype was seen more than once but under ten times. CDR3 coding DNA: TGTGCCAGCAGCCAGGGCTTAAAAGAGACCCAGTACTTC. This codes for CASSQGLKETQYF. The chain has TRBV14 and TRBJ2-5; D unresolved. The CDR3 covers 13 residues. V gave up 3 bases and J gave up 3 bases, with 8 bases separating them. Germline V gene sequence: CDR1 SGHDN, CDR2 FVKESK.

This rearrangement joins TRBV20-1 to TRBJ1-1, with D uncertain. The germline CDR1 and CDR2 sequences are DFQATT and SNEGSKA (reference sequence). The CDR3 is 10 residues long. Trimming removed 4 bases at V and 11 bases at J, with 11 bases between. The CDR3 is CSAKTYAAFF. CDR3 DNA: TGCAGTGCTAAGACTTATGCCGCTTTCTTT.

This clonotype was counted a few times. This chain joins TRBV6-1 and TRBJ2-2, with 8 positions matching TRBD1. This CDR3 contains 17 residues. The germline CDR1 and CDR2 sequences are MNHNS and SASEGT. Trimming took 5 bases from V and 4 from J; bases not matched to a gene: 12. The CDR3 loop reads CASSLHFGQGATGELFF. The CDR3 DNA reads TGTGCCAGCAGTCTCCACTTCGGACAGGGCGCCACCGGGGAGCTGTTTTTT.

Here the CDR3 reads CASSLGGTSRYEQYF. The CDR3 DNA sequence: TGTGCCAGCAGCTTAGGTGGGACTAGCAGATACGAGCAGTACTTC. The genes are TRBV7-2 and TRBJ2-7; 9 bases agree with TRBD2. The CDR3 is made up of 15 amino acids. CDR1 and CDR2 (germline): SGHTA, FQGNSA. The V gene end was trimmed by 1 base and the J gene end by 4 bases; junction bases not matched to a gene: 5. The whole variable domain, remainder taken from reference TRBV7-2 and TRBJ2-7, is GAGVSQSPSNKVTEKGKDVELRCDPISGHTALYWYRQSLGQGLEFLIYFQGNSAPDKSGLPSDRFSAERTGGSVSTLTIQRTQQEDSAVYLCASSLGGTSRYEQYFGPGTRLTVT.

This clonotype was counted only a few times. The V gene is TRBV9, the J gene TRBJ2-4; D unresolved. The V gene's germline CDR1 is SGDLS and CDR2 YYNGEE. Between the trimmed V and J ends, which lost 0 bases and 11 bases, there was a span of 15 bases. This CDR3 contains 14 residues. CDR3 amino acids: CASSVASNQGLQYF. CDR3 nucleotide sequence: TGTGCCAGCAGCGTAGCCTCTAACCAAGGACTTCAGTACTTC.

The CDR3 reads CASSQNVDYGYTF. CDR3 DNA sequence: TGCGCCAGCAGCCAAAACGTAGACTATGGCTACACCTTC. The V call is TRBV4-1, the J call TRBJ1-2; D uncertain. The V and J ends lost 2 bases and 3 bases respectively, with 7 bases between them. This CDR3 region has 13 residues. Germline loops: CDR1 MGHRA, CDR2 YSYEKL.

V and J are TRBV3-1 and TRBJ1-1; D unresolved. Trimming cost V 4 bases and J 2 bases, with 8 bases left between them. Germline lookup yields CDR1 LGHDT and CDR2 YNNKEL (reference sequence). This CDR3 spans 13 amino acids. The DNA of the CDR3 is TGTGCCAGCAGCCGGATGGAAAACACTGAAGCTTTCTTT. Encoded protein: CASSRMENTEAFF.

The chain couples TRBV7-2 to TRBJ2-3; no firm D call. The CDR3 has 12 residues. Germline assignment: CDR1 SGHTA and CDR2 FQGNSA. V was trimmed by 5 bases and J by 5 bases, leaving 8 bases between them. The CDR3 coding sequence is TGTGCCAGCAGCCCCCTGAGAGATACGCAGTATTTT. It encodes CASSPLRDTQYF.

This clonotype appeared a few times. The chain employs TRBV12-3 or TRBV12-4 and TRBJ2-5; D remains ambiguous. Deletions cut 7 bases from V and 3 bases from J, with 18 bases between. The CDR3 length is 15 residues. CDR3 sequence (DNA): TGTGCCAGCACCAACCGGCCCGGATCTGAAGAGACCCAGTACTTC. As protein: CASTNRPGSEETQYF.

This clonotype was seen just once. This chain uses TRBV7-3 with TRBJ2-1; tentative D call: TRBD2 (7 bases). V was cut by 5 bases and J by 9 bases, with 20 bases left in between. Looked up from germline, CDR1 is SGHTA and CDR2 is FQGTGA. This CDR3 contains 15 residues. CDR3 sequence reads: CASSQQGQRGAEQFF. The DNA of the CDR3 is TGTGCCAGCAGCCAACAGGGCCAACGGGGGGCTGAGCAGTTCTTC. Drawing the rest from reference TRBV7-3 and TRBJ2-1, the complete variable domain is GAGVSQTPSNKVTEKGKYVELRCDPISGHTALYWYRQSLGQGPEFLIYFQGTGAADDSGLPNDRFFAVRPEGSVSTLKIQRTERGDSAVYLCASSQQGQRGAEQFFGPGTRLTVL.

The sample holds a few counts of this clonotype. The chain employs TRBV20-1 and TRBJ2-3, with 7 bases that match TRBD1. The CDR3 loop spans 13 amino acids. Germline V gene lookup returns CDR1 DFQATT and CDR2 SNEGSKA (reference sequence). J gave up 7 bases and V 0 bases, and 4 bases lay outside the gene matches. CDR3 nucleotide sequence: TGCAGTGCTAGAGATCAAGGGGGCCATACGCAGTATTTT. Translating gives CSARDQGGHTQYF.

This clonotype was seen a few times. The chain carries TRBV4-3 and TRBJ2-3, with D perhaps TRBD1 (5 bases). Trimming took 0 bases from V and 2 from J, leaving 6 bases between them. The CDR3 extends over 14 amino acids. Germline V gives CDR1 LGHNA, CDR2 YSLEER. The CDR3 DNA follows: TGCGCCAGCAGCCAAGACAGGGACACAGATACGCAGTATTTT. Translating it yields CASSQDRDTDTQYF.

CDR3 loop: CASSSRRGAGVPNEQFF. DNA for the CDR3: TGCGCCAGCAGCTCGCGCCGAGGGGCGGGAGTTCCCAATGAGCAGTTCTTC. The chain combines TRBV5-1 with TRBJ2-1, with 7 bases lining up with TRBD2. The germline CDR1 and CDR2 sequences are SGHRS and YFSETQ. The V segment lost 3 bases and the J segment 6 bases; nucleotides outside the gene matches: 15. CDR3 length: 17 amino acids.

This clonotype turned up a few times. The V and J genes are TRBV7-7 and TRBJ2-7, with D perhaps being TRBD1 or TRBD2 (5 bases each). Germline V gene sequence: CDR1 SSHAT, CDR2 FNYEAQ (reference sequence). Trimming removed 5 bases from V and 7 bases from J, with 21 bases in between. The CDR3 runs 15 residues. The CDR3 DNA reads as TGTGCCAGCAGCCCTGGGGCGACTCGTCGAGGGGAGCAGTACTTC. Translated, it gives CASSPGATRRGEQYF.

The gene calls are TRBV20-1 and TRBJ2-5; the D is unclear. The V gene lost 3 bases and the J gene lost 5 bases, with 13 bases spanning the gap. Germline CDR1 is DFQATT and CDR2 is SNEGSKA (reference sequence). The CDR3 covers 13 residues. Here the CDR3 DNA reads TGCAGTGCTAGTGTTGCGCCGCAGGAGACCCAGTACTTC. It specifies CSASVAPQETQYF.

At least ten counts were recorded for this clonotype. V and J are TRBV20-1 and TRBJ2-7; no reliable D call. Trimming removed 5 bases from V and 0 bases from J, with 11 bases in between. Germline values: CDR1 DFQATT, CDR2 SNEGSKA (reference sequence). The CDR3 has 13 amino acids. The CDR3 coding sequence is TGCAGTGCTGTCGGCAGAGGCTCCTACGAGCAGTACTTC. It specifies CSAVGRGSYEQYF.

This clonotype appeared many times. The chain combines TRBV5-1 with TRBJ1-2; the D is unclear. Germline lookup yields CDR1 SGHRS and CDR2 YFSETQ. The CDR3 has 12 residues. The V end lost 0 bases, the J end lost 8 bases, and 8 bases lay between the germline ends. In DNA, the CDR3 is TGCGCCAGCAGCTTGGATGCTCAAGGCTACACCTTC. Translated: CASSLDAQGYTF.

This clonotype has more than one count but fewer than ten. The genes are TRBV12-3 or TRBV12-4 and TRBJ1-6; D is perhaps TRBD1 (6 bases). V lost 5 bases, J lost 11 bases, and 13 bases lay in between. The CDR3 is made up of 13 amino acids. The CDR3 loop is CASSPPGAAPLHF. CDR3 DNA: TGTGCCAGCAGTCCACCGGGGGCGGCACCCCTCCACTTT.

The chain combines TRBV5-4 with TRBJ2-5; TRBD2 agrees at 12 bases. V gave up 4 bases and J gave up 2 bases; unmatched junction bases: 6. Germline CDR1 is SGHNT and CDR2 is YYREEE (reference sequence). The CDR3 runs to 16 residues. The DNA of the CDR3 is TGTGCCAGCAGCCGCGGACTAGCGGGGTCTCAAGAGACCCAGTACTTC. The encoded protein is CASSRGLAGSQETQYF.

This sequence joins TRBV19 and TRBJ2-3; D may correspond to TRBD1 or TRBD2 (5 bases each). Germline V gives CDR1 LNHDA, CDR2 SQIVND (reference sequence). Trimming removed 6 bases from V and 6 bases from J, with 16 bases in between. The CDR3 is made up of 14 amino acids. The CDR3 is CASSPHGEGDTQYF. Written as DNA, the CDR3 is TGTGCCAGTAGCCCACACGGAGAGGGGGATACGCAGTATTTT.